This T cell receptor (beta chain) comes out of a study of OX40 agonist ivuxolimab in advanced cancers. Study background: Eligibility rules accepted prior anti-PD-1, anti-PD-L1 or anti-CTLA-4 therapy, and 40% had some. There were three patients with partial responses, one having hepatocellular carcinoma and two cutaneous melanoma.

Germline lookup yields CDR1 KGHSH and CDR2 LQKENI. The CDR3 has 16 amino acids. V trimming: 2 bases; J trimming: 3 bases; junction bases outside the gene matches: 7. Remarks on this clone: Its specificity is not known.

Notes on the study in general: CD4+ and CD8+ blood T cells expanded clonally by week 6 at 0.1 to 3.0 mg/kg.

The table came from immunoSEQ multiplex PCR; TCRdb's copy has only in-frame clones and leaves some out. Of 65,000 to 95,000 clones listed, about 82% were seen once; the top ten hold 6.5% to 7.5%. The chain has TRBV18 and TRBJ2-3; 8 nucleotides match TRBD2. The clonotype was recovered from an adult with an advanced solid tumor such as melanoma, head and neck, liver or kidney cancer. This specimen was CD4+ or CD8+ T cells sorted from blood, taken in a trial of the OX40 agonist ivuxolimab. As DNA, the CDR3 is TGTGCCAGCTCACCAACAGCGGGGGTAGCAACAGATACGCAGTATTTT. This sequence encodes CASSPTAGVATDTQYF.